This T cell receptor beta chain was identified during a study of T-cell memory formation after mild COVID-19. Study observations and caveats: Contracting clones from day 15 to 85 had balanced CD4/CD8; later expanders favoured CD4+. There were some responding clones in pre-infection memory, which suggested that cross-reactive memory had joined. CM and EM subsets held most contracting CD4+ clones; EMRA held CD8+ ones.

Trimming removed 2 bases from V and 6 bases from J, with 5 bases in between. The CDR3 extends over 12 amino acids. Germline assignment: CDR1 SGHRS and CDR2 YFSETQ. This clonotype was seen a handful of times. What it binds is not known. TCRdb fed the 5' RACE reads into MiXCR, producing one record per CDR3 protein. The data hold 350,000 to 450,000 distinct CDR3 sequences, with about 20% observed a single time. The chain joins TRBV5-1 to TRBJ2-2; D remains ambiguous. The sequencing input was PBMCs or a T cell subset sorted from them (not recorded which). This clonotype was sampled from an adult woman who had mild COVID-19 (a few samples of this study predate the infection). Cell type and time point are not known. Written as DNA, the CDR3 is TGCGCCAGCAGCTTTAATGCCGGGGAGCTGTTTTTT. Translated: CASSFNAGELFF. Full variable domain (outside the CDR3, taken from reference TRBV5-1 and TRBJ2-2): KAGVTQTPRYLIKTRGQQVTLSCSPISGHRSVSWYQQTPGQGLQFLFEYFSETQRNKGNFPGRFSGRQFSNSRSEMNVSTLELGDSALYLCASSFNAGELFFGEGSRLTVL.